These 8 T cell receptor beta chains share one sample of origin, sequenced in a study of T cells in women clearing cervical HPV infection. TCRdb keeps only in-frame clones here, not all; method: immunoSEQ multiplex PCR. The sample's table shows tens of thousands of clones. Sequencing used blood buffy coat. These receptor sequences come from a woman between 18 and 75 years old with a cervical HPV16 infection that either progressed to CIN3+ or cleared (not recorded which).

Concerning this clone itself: The CDR3 end lies 3 residues beyond the end of the read and is filled in from the germline J gene. This chain joins TRBV5-1 and TRBJ2-3; a weak D match, TRBD1 (7 bases). From germline, CDR1 is SGHRS and CDR2 YFSETQ. This CDR3 is built from 15 residues. Here the CDR3 reads CASSLAQGGAETQYF. CDR3 DNA (partial): TGCGCCAGCAGCTTGGCCCAGGGGGGTGCGGAGACG.

The CDR3 sequence is CASSDRVGNQPQHF. The CDR3 bases that were read are TGTGCCAGTAGCGACAGGGTCGGCAATCAGCCC. V and J are TRBV19 and TRBJ1-5; 7 bases match TRBD1. The read ends 3 residues early relative to the CDR3; the germline J gene fills the gap. This CDR3 is 14 amino acids long. CDR1 and CDR2 from the germline V gene are LNHDA and SQIVND (reference sequence). The V gene end was trimmed by 6 bases and the J gene end by 2 bases; junction bases not matched to a gene: 4.

Points on this clone: Read coverage stops 3 residues before the CDR3 terminus; the germline J gene supplies the remainder. The chain couples TRBV5-1 to TRBJ1-2; the match to TRBD1 covers 9 bases. The CDR3 is 15 amino acids. CDR1 and CDR2 (germline): SGHRS, YFSETQ. Incomplete CDR3 DNA: TGCGCCAGCAGCTTGGTCCAACAGGGGGCGGGAGGC. Its translation is CASSLVQQGAGG. The whole CDR3 reads CASSLVQQGAGGYTF. Drawing the rest from reference TRBV5-1 and TRBJ1-2, the complete variable domain is KAGVTQTPRYLIKTRGQQVTLSCSPISGHRSVSWYQQTPGQGLQFLFEYFSETQRNKGNFPGRFSGRQFSNSRSEMNVSTLELGDSALYLCASSLVQQGAGGYTFGSGTRLTVV.

As for this clone: From the germline J gene comes the end of the CDR3, since the read stops 3 residues before it. The V call is TRBV5-6, the J call TRBJ2-3; the D is unclear. The germline V and J ends were trimmed by 2 bases and 6 bases, with 16 bases remaining between them. The CDR3 extends over 15 amino acids. Germline V lookup: CDR1 SGHDT, CDR2 YYEEEE. The CDR3 protein is CASSFRKVLGDTQYF. CDR3 bases read: TGTGCCAGCAGCTTTCGTAAGGTCCTGGGCGATACG.

A note on this clone: The read finishes 3 residues shy of the CDR3 end, and the germline J gene is used to complete it. The J gene is TRBJ2-3, the V gene TRBV5-4; 7 nucleotides agree with TRBD1. V shed 3 bases and J 0 bases; nucleotides not matched to a gene: 4. The CDR3 runs 15 residues. The germline CDR1 and CDR2 sequences are SGHNT and YYREEE (reference sequence). The sequenced part of the CDR3 DNA is TGTGCCAGCAGCTCAAACAGGGGTAGCACAGATACG. It is translated as CASSSNRGSTDT. The full-length CDR3 reads as CASSSNRGSTDTQYF.

As for this clone: The CDR3 end falls 3 residues outside the read, so it is completed with the germline J gene. The chain employs TRBV7-2 and TRBJ2-5; D is perhaps TRBD1 (6 bases). The CDR3 consists of 13 residues. Germline assignment: CDR1 SGHTA and CDR2 FQGNSA. Trimming pared 5 bases from V and 5 bases from J, leaving 12 bases between. The CDR3 DNA, read in part, is TGTGCCAGCAGCAAGGGACACACGGAGACC. The encoded protein is CASSKGHTET. The entire CDR3 reads CASSKGHTETQYF.

Points on this clone: The read falls 3 residues short of the CDR3 end, and the missing part is taken from the germline J gene. This chain uses TRBV30 with TRBJ1-2; no clear D. In germline, CDR1 is GTSNPN, CDR2 SVGIG (reference sequence). CDR3 length: 10 amino acids. CDR3 region: CALGSYDYTF. Incomplete CDR3 DNA: TGTGCCCTCGGGTCCTACGAC.

Worth noting for this clone: The read ends 3 residues before the CDR3 terminus; that terminus is restored from the germline J gene. This sequence joins TRBV6-1 and TRBJ1-4, with D unclear. The V gene's germline CDR1 is MNHNS and CDR2 SASEGT. Trimming removed 4 bases from V and 8 bases from J, with 14 bases in between. The length of the CDR3 is 14 residues. The CDR3 protein is CASSGLQEREKLFF. Partial CDR3 DNA: TGTGCCAGCAGTGGACTACAAGAGAGAGAAAAA.